The 10 T cell receptor beta chains listed next were all sequenced from one sample in a study of T-cell memory formation after mild COVID-19. TCRdb re-analysed the 5' RACE reads in MiXCR, keeping a single row per CDR3 protein. The repertoire holds almost 550,000 distinct CDR3 sequences, roughly 22% seen once, with 12% in the top ten. Input material: PBMCs or a T cell subset sorted from them (not recorded which). These receptors were taken from an adult woman who had mild COVID-19 (a few samples of this study predate the infection). Cell type and time point are not known.

The chain carries TRBV9 and TRBJ2-1, with D possibly matching TRBD2 (6 bases). V dropped 0 bases and J dropped 2 bases, with 6 bases sitting between them. Germline loops: CDR1 SGDLS, CDR2 YYNGEE. The CDR3 is made up of 14 amino acids. The CDR3 region is CASSVAGAYNEQFF. In DNA, the CDR3 is TGTGCCAGCAGCGTAGCGGGAGCCTACAATGAGCAGTTCTTC. The whole variable domain, filled in from reference TRBV9 and TRBJ2-1, reads DSGVTQTPKHLITATGQRVTLRCSPRSGDLSVYWYQQSLDQGLQFLIQYYNGEERAKGNILERFSAQQFPDLHSELNLSSLELGDSALYFCASSVAGAYNEQFFGPGTRLTVL.

This rearrangement joins TRBV5-1 to TRBJ1-2; the match to TRBD1 covers 7 bases. The germline CDR1 and CDR2 sequences are SGHRS and YFSETQ. The CDR3 has 15 residues. The trim removed 4 bases at V and 4 bases at J, leaving 10 bases unmatched. CDR3 DNA sequence: TGCGCCAGCAGCCCATGGGACAGTGAGTTCTATGGCTACACCTTC. It is translated as CASSPWDSEFYGYTF.

In its sample, this clonotype was seen a few times. CDR3 coding DNA: TGTGCCAGCAGCCAAGAGGGAAGCGGGAGGGAACAAGAGACCCAGTACTTC. As protein: CASSQEGSGREQETQYF. This sequence joins TRBV4-2 and TRBJ2-5, with 10 nucleotides matching TRBD2. From germline, CDR1 is LGHNA and CDR2 YNFKEQ. Losses at the gene ends were 0 bases for V and 2 bases for J; bases not matched to a gene: 6. The CDR3 length is 17 residues.

The rearrangement joins TRBV5-6 to TRBJ2-1; D may be TRBD2 (6 bases). This CDR3 contains 15 residues. Looked up from germline, CDR1 is SGHDT and CDR2 is YYEEEE. Trimming removed 0 bases from V and 2 bases from J, with 9 bases in between. The CDR3 DNA reads as TGTGCCAGCAGCTTGGGGGGGGACCCCTACAATGAGCAGTTCTTC. Translating gives CASSLGGDPYNEQFF. Together with reference TRBV5-6 and TRBJ2-1, the CDR3 gives the full variable domain: DAGVTQSPTHLIKTRGQQVTLRCSPKSGHDTVSWYQQALGQGPQFIFQYYEEEERQRGNFPDRFSGHQFPNYSSELNVNALLLGDSALYLCASSLGGDPYNEQFFGPGTRLTVL.

The chain links TRBV5-1 to TRBJ2-7; 7 positions agree with TRBD1. With 0 bases clipped from V and 6 bases from J, the junction kept 6 bases outside the gene matches. Per the germline V gene, CDR1 is SGHRS and CDR2 is YFSETQ. The CDR3 totals 14 residues. This CDR3 is CASSLGQGPLEQYF. CDR3 bases: TGCGCCAGCAGCTTGGGACAGGGCCCCCTCGAGCAGTACTTC.

This chain uses TRBV20-1 with TRBJ1-1; D gene unclear. The CDR3 spans 12 residues. CDR1 and CDR2 from the germline V gene are DFQATT and SNEGSKA (reference sequence). Trimming shortened V by 4 bases and J by 10 bases, and 16 bases separated the two germline ends. The CDR3 spells CSAINPEMRAFF. CDR3 nucleotide sequence: TGCAGTGCTATAAATCCGGAGATGCGAGCTTTCTTT.

This clonotype was seen a few times. The chain couples TRBV7-9 to TRBJ1-3; D is ambiguous. The germline V and J ends were trimmed by 5 bases and 0 bases, with 11 bases remaining between them. CDR1 is SEHNR and CDR2 is FQNEAQ in the germline V gene (reference sequence). This CDR3 region has 15 residues. The DNA for the CDR3 is TGTGCCAGCAGCCCAGGCGCGAGCTCTGGAAACACCATATATTTT. It translates to CASSPGASSGNTIYF.

This clonotype has more than one count but fewer than ten. The chain employs TRBV13 and TRBJ2-5, with D maybe TRBD1 (5 bases). Germline V gene data show CDR1 as PRHDT and CDR2 as FYEKMQ (reference sequence). CDR3 size: 16 residues. The V end lost 5 bases, the J end lost 5 bases, and 21 bases lay between the germline ends. CDR3 nucleotide sequence: TGTGCCAGCAGCCCCCAAGGGAAGGGGAAAGCGGAGACCCAGTACTTC. This sequence encodes CASSPQGKGKAETQYF.

This chain connects TRBV11-2 to TRBJ2-2; unclear D gene. The CDR3 runs 12 residues. CDR1 and CDR2 (germline): SGHAT, FQNNGV. Trimming removed 2 bases from V and 6 bases from J, with 4 bases in between. CDR3 residues: CASSLKAGELFF. The CDR3 DNA is TGTGCCAGCAGCTTAAAAGCCGGGGAGCTGTTTTTT. Full variable domain (outside the CDR3, taken from reference TRBV11-2 and TRBJ2-2): EAGVAQSPRYKIIEKRQSVAFWCNPISGHATLYWYQQILGQGPKLLIQFQNNGVVDDSQLPKDRFSAERLKGVDSTLKIQPAKLEDSAVYLCASSLKAGELFFGEGSRLTVL.

This clonotype was found many times. V is TRBV6-2 or TRBV6-3 and J is TRBJ2-1; 10 bases line up with TRBD1. CDR3 length: 15 amino acids. With 6 bases clipped from V and 9 bases from J, the junction kept 11 bases outside the gene matches. The germline CDR1 and CDR2 sequences are MNHEY and SVGEGT. CDR3 region: CASRPGTGEVSEQFF. CDR3 nucleotides: TGTGCCAGCAGACCCGGGACAGGGGAAGTTAGTGAGCAGTTCTTC.